A selection of T cell receptor beta chains follows, all from one sample in a study of blood T cell repertoires in COVID-19. The assay was immunoSEQ multiplex PCR, and TCRdb's table has in-frame clones only and misses some. Of roughly 110,000 clones in the sample, roughly 80% were seen once. The material sequenced was peripheral blood. The receptors were gathered from a woman in her fifties or sixties with acute or convalescent COVID-19. Both conserved end residues are part of each CDR3. A D gene is named only where the DNA matches it firmly. Clone size is stated in some rows and not others, as once, few, many or a class when expanded.

V gene	D gene	J gene	clone size	CDR3 DNA	CDR3 protein
TRBV6-6	-	TRBJ2-2	-	TGTGCCAGCAGCCCCCCCGGGAACACCGGGGAGCTGTTTTTT	CASSPPGNTGELFF
TRBV6-5	TRBD1	TRBJ1-4	-	TGTGCCAGCGATGACTCCGGGACAGGGAATGAAAAACTGTTTTTT	CASDDSGTGNEKLFF
TRBV2	-	TRBJ1-1	-	TGTGCCAGCAGGGTTTCCACGGGGTTCGGTTCTGAAGCTTTCTTT	CASRVSTGFGSEAFF
TRBV5-1	-	TRBJ2-1	-	TGCGCCAGCAGCTTGGTTCACGGTAATGAGCAGTTCTTC	CASSLVHGNEQFF
TRBV30	-	TRBJ1-6	-	TGTGCCTGGAGTGAGCGGGATAGCTCACCCCTCCACTTT	CAWSERDSSPLHF
TRBV5-1	-	TRBJ2-3	-	TGCGCCAGCAGCTTTCAGGGGTACACAGATACGCAGTATTTT	CASSFQGYTDTQYF
TRBV3-1/TRBV3-2	-	TRBJ1-1	-	TGTGCCAGCAGCCAAGACGGAGGTGAAGCTTTCTTT	CASSQDGGEAFF
TRBV5-1	-	TRBJ1-2	-	TGCGCCAGCAGCCTACAGGGTATAATTGGCTACACCTTC	CASSLQGIIGYTF
TRBV4-1	TRBD1	TRBJ1-6	-	TGCGCCAGCAGCCAAGATAGAGGGACAGGGGTAGGAGTCTCACCCCTCCACTTT	CASSQDRGTGVGVSPLHF
TRBV18	TRBD1	TRBJ2-1	-	TGTGCCAGCTCACCTCGGACCGGACAGGAATACGATGAGCAGTTCTTC	CASSPRTGQEYDEQFF
TRBV5-4	-	TRBJ1-2	-	TGTGCCAGCAGCTTGAGACAAAACTATGGCTACACCTTC	CASSLRQNYGYTF
TRBV11-1	-	TRBJ1-2	-	TGTGCCAGCAGCGTTTCCGGTACGGCTAACTATGGCTACACCTTC	CASSVSGTANYGYTF
TRBV18	TRBD1	TRBJ1-2	-	TGTGCCAGCTCACTCCGGGACAGGGGGTTAAACTATGGCTACACCTTC	CASSLRDRGLNYGYTF
TRBV6-1	-	TRBJ1-1	-	TGTGCCAGCAGTGACCAACAGGGGAACACTGAAGCTTTCTTT	CASSDQQGNTEAFF
TRBV5-1	TRBD1	TRBJ2-5	-	TGCGCCAGCAGCCTACAGGGGGCAGGGGAGACCCAGTACTTC	CASSLQGAGETQYF
TRBV25-1	TRBD1	TRBJ2-3	-	TGTGCCAGCAGTGGACAAACAGGGGCCACAGATACGCAGTATTTT	CASSGQTGATDTQYF
TRBV3-1/TRBV3-2	-	TRBJ2-1	-	TGTGCCAGCAGCCAAGGGACTATCGGTGGTAAGCAGTTCTTC	CASSQGTIGGKQFF
TRBV28	-	TRBJ2-7	-	TGTGCCAGCAGTTTATTCGGTGAAAGCTACGAGCAGTACTTC	CASSLFGESYEQYF
TRBV5-5	-	TRBJ1-4	-	TGCGCCCGCAGCCTGGGGGCCGGAGGGGGGGACAATGAAAAACTGTTTTTT	CARSLGAGGGDNEKLFF
TRBV7-9	TRBD2	TRBJ2-1	-	TGTGCCAGCAGCTTGATGCGGGGGGCCGATTCGGGGCAGTTCTTC	CASSLMRGADSGQFF
TRBV10-3	TRBD1	TRBJ1-2	-	TGTGCCATCAGTGAGTCCTGGACAGGGCTTAACTATGGCTACACCTTC	CAISESWTGLNYGYTF
TRBV10-3	TRBD1	TRBJ2-7	-	TGTGCCATCAGTGAACGACCTCTGGGACAGATCGAGCAGTACTTC	CAISERPLGQIEQYF
TRBV3-1/TRBV3-2	TRBD1	TRBJ1-2	-	TGTGCCAGCAGCCAGCAGGGGGCGCATGGCTACACCTTC	CASSQQGAHGYTF
TRBV5-4	TRBD1	TRBJ2-1	-	TGTGCCAGCAATTCTAGGCAGGGGGTCTACAATGAGCAGTTCTTC	CASNSRQGVYNEQFF
TRBV24-1	TRBD2	TRBJ2-3	-	TGTGCCACCAGTGATTCACAAACCCTAGCGGGTAAGCCAGATACGCAGTATTTT	CATSDSQTLAGKPDTQYF
TRBV7-8	TRBD1	TRBJ2-1	-	TGTGCCAGCAGCTTCGTGAGGGGGCCGGGACCCAATGAGCAGTTCTTC	CASSFVRGPGPNEQFF
TRBV11-2	TRBD2	TRBJ2-1	once	TGTGCCAGCAGCTTTTCCGGGGAGGGTTCCTACAATGAGCAGTTCTTC	CASSFSGEGSYNEQFF
TRBV5-6	TRBD1	TRBJ2-3	-	TGTGCCAGCAGCCTCATTGGGACAGGTACAGATACGCAGTATTTT	CASSLIGTGTDTQYF
TRBV19	TRBD1	TRBJ1-4	-	TGTGCCAGTAGCCAGGGGGAGATTGAAAAACTGTTTTTT	CASSQGEIEKLFF
TRBV7-6	-	TRBJ2-3	once	TGTGCCAGCAGCCTGGGGCGGGGTATGGTAGATACGCAGTATTTT	CASSLGRGMVDTQYF
TRBV2	TRBD1	TRBJ1-2	once	TGTGCCAGCACCGAACAGGGGGGGGTCTATGGCTACACCTTC	CASTEQGGVYGYTF
TRBV7-8	-	TRBJ1-1	-	TGTGCCAGCAGCAACGGGCAGGGGAACACTGAAGCTTTCTTT	CASSNGQGNTEAFF
TRBV7-2	TRBD1	TRBJ1-5	-	TGTGCCAGCAGCTTAGGGACAGGGTACCCGAATCAGCCCCAGCATTTT	CASSLGTGYPNQPQHF
TRBV28	TRBD1	TRBJ2-7	-	TGTGCCAGCAGTTTATCGGGACAGCTAGCCTACGAGCAGTACTTC	CASSLSGQLAYEQYF
TRBV5-5	TRBD1	TRBJ1-5	-	TGTGCCAGCAGCTTGGATTCTTTCGACAGGGTGTTGCAGCCCCAGCATTTT	CASSLDSFDRVLQPQHF
TRBV25-1	TRBD1	TRBJ1-4	-	TGTGCCAGCAGTGAGACAGGGATGAGGGATAATGAAAAACTGTTTTTT	CASSETGMRDNEKLFF
TRBV6-5	-	TRBJ1-2	few	TGTGCCAGCAGGTCACCCGTACGAGACTATGGCTACACCTTC	CASRSPVRDYGYTF
TRBV28	TRBD2	TRBJ2-1	-	TGTGCCAGCAGTTCAAGACTAGCGGGTAGCTCCTACAATGAGCAGTTCTTC	CASSSRLAGSSYNEQFF
TRBV7-9	-	TRBJ1-1	-	TGTGCCAGCAGCTTGGGCGCGGGGGAAGCTTTCTTT	CASSLGAGEAFF
TRBV29-1	-	TRBJ1-1	once	TGCAGCGTTGAGCGGGAGGGCACTGAAGCTTTCTTT	CSVEREGTEAFF
TRBV28	TRBD2	TRBJ2-7	-	TGTGCCACAAGGGACCGATTCATAAAACCGGGACTAGCGGGGGGAAGCTCCTACGAGCAGTACTTC	CATRDRFIKPGLAGGSSYEQYF
TRBV24-1	TRBD1	TRBJ1-4	few	TGTGCCACCCCCGGAGGGTTTTGGGGCACAGGGGAGCGTAATGAAAAACTGTTTTTT	CATPGGFWGTGERNEKLFF
TRBV5-6	-	TRBJ2-7	-	TGTGCCAGCAGCTTGGTTAGCTTAAGCTCCTACGAGCAGTACTTC	CASSLVSLSSYEQYF